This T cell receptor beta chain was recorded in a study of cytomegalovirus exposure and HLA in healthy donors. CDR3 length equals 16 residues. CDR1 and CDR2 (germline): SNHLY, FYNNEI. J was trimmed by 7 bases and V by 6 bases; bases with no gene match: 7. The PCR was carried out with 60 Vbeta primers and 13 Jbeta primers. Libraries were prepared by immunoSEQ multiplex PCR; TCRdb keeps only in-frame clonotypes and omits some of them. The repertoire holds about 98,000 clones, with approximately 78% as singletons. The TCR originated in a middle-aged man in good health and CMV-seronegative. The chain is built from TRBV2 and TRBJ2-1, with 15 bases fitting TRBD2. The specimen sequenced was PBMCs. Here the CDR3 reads CASRRTSGGAMNEQFF. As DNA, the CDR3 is TGTGCCAGCAGACGGACTAGCGGGGGGGCGATGAATGAGCAGTTCTTC.